The 26 T cell receptor beta chains listed next were all sequenced from one sample in a study of blood T cell repertoires in COVID-19. The protocol was immunoSEQ multiplex PCR, while the TCRdb copy is restricted to in-frame clones and leaves out a portion. Among a few hundred thousand clones listed, 70% to 90% were seen once. The specimen was PBMCs or T cells enriched from blood (not recorded which). The receptors were gathered from a man aged 25 to 40 who had recovered from COVID-19.

The chain carries TRBV9 and TRBJ1-1; D not resolved. The V end lost 5 bases, the J end lost 1 base, and 15 bases lay between the germline ends. Germline V gene data show CDR1 as SGDLS and CDR2 as YYNGEE. The CDR3 consists of 15 residues. The CDR3 loop is CASRPEVGRNTEAFF. As DNA, the CDR3 is TGTGCCAGCAGACCAGAGGTAGGGAGGAACACTGAAGCTTTCTTT.

The chain couples TRBV4-1 to TRBJ1-4; D ambiguous. Trimming removed 0 bases at V and 10 bases at J, with 12 bases between. In germline, CDR1 is MGHRA, CDR2 YSYEKL. CDR3 length equals 14 residues. The CDR3 sequence: CASSQDSGGRKLFF. CDR3 bases: TGCGCCAGCAGCCAAGATTCGGGAGGGAGAAAACTGTTTTTT.

This chain joins TRBV7-2 and TRBJ1-3, with 8 bases lining up with TRBD1. V was clipped by 1 base and J by 8 bases; unmatched bases: 7. The germline CDR1 and CDR2 sequences are SGHTA and FQGNSA. The CDR3 length is 15 residues. CDR3 in DNA: TGTGCCAGCAGCTTAGGGACAGGGAGAAGGGACACCATATATTTT. Translation: CASSLGTGRRDTIYF.

The genes are TRBV7-2 and TRBJ1-2; weak D call: TRBD1 (6 bases). Germline V lookup: CDR1 SGHTA, CDR2 FQGNSA. V was cut by 3 bases and J by 8 bases, with 25 bases left in between. This CDR3 region has 17 residues. The DNA of the CDR3 is TGTGCCAGCAGCTTGACGACAGGATCCTCTATCTCGCTCGGCTACACCTTC. It yields the protein CASSLTTGSSISLGYTF.

The V and J genes are TRBV28 and TRBJ1-4, with D possibly TRBD1 on 6 matching bases. Trimming stripped 3 bases from V and 4 bases from J, with 15 bases between. The germline CDR1 and CDR2 sequences are MDHEN and SYDVKM. This CDR3 is 16 amino acids long. CDR3: CASSFSAGAVNEKLFF. CDR3 sequence (DNA): TGTGCCAGCAGTTTTTCAGCAGGGGCGGTTAATGAAAAACTGTTTTTT.

V and J are TRBV29-1 and TRBJ2-1; D unresolved. The V gene lost 6 bases and the J gene lost 0 bases, with 12 bases spanning the gap. This CDR3 is 14 amino acids long. The V gene's germline CDR1 is SQVTM and CDR2 ANQGSEA. CDR3 nucleotides: TGCAGCGTCGGCTGGCGGAGCTCCTACAATGAGCAGTTCTTC. It codes for CSVGWRSSYNEQFF.

The V gene is TRBV9, the J gene TRBJ1-2; D might be TRBD1 (6 bases). Germline-derived CDR1 and CDR2 are SGDLS and YYNGEE. V lost 3 bases, J lost 0 bases, and 12 bases lay in between. The CDR3 runs to 15 residues. The CDR3 DNA follows: TGTGCCAGCAGCGCCCCGACAGGAACTAACTATGGCTACACCTTC. It yields the protein CASSAPTGTNYGYTF.

The gene calls are TRBV27 and TRBJ1-1; D ambiguous. Trimming removed 3 bases from V and 1 base from J, with 9 bases in between. The V gene's germline CDR1 is MNHEY and CDR2 SMNVEV (reference sequence). CDR3 length equals 14 residues. CDR3 region: CASSLRASNTEAFF. The CDR3 DNA follows: TGTGCCAGCAGTTTGCGGGCCTCGAACACTGAAGCTTTCTTT.

V gene TRBV5-4 combines with J gene TRBJ2-7; a weak D match, TRBD2 (6 bases). Trimming removed 0 bases at V and 5 bases at J, with 12 bases between. The CDR3 consists of 14 residues. CDR1 is SGHNT, CDR2 YYREEE, per germline (reference sequence). The CDR3 nucleotides are TGTGCCAGCAGCTTGGACGGGGGATCGAACGAGCAGTACTTC. Its protein product is CASSLDGGSNEQYF.

This chain joins TRBV4-2 and TRBJ2-3, with TRBD1 matching over 9 bases. Germline CDR1 reads LGHNA; CDR2 reads YNFKEQ. This CDR3 spans 17 amino acids. J gave up 4 bases and V 1 base, and 9 bases lay outside the gene matches. The CDR3 region is CASSQAGDRVFADTQYF. The CDR3 bases are TGTGCCAGCAGCCAAGCCGGGGACAGGGTTTTTGCAGATACGCAGTATTTT.

The rearrangement uses TRBV6-5 and TRBJ1-1; TRBD1 is a possible D gene (6 bases). The V gene lost 6 bases and the J gene lost 1 base, with 12 bases spanning the gap. CDR3 length: 14 amino acids. The germline V gene has CDR1 MNHEY and CDR2 SVGAGI. CDR3 amino acids: CASSPRTENTEAFF. The CDR3 DNA reads as TGTGCCAGCAGCCCCAGGACAGAGAACACTGAAGCTTTCTTT.

The chain uses TRBV5-4 and TRBJ1-3; maybe TRBD1 (6 bases). The V gene's germline CDR1 is SGHNT and CDR2 YYREEE (reference sequence). V was shortened by 0 bases and J by 0 bases, with 13 bases between the two germline ends. The CDR3 runs to 17 residues. CDR3 sequence (DNA): TGTGCCAGCAGCTTGGCTGGGACATCCGTCTCTGGAAACACCATATATTTT. Its protein product is CASSLAGTSVSGNTIYF.

The CDR3 nucleotides are TGCAGCGTTGGAGCGGGGGGGGAGACCCAGTACTTC. Protein: CSVGAGGETQYF. The chain carries TRBV29-1 and TRBJ2-5, with 10 bases matching TRBD2. The CDR3 length is 12 residues. Germline CDR1 reads SQVTM; CDR2 reads ANQGSEA. J was trimmed by 5 bases and V by 4 bases; bases with no gene match: 1.

The chain links TRBV6-2 or TRBV6-3 to TRBJ1-5, with 12 bases matching TRBD1. Germline V gene lookup returns CDR1 MNHEY and CDR2 SVGEGT. The CDR3 is 18 amino acids. Unmatched junction bases numbered 7, after V lost 4 bases and J lost 0 bases. The CDR3 region is CASSSGTGGHYSNQPQHF. For the CDR3, the DNA is TGTGCCAGCAGTTCCGGGACAGGGGGCCATTATAGCAATCAGCCCCAGCATTTT.

The rearrangement links TRBV5-5 to TRBJ1-2; TRBD1 might be the D (5 bases). This CDR3 is built from 13 residues. Germline V gene data show CDR1 as SGHKS and CDR2 as YYEKEE (reference sequence). V shed 3 bases and J shed 8 bases, with 14 bases lying between them. CDR3 nucleotide sequence: TGTGCCAGCAGCTGGGCGGGGGAATACGGCTACACCTTC. Its translation is CASSWAGEYGYTF.

There are a few counts of this clone. This chain connects TRBV5-1 to TRBJ2-4; D is perhaps TRBD1 or TRBD2 (6 bases each). This CDR3 comprises 13 residues. V dropped 4 bases and J dropped 6 bases, with 11 bases sitting between them. CDR1 is SGHRS, CDR2 YFSETQ, per germline. CDR3 bases: TGCGCCAGCAGCATGGGGGGCAGAAACATTCAGTACTTC. Protein product: CASSMGGRNIQYF.

This chain links TRBV7-9 with TRBJ1-1; D gene ambiguous. V lost 5 bases and J 4 bases, leaving 11 bases between the germline ends. The CDR3 runs 13 residues. CDR1 is SEHNR, CDR2 FQNEAQ, per germline (reference sequence). The CDR3, as DNA: TGTGCCAGCAGCATACGCGAGGGCACTGAAGCTTTCTTT. Its translation: CASSIREGTEAFF.

The CDR3 loop reads CASSQDREQYF. CDR3 coding DNA: TGTGCCAGCAGCCAAGATCGCGAGCAGTACTTC. The chain is built from TRBV14 and TRBJ2-7; D uncertain. The V and J ends lost 0 bases and 6 bases respectively, with 3 bases between them. Per germline, CDR1 SGHDN and CDR2 FVKESK. The CDR3 length is 11 residues.

V and J are TRBV7-8 and TRBJ1-1; 10 nucleotides align to TRBD1. Germline V CDR1 and CDR2: SGHVS, FQNEAQ. J lost 4 bases, V lost 5 bases, and 7 bases had no gene match. CDR3 size: 15 residues. In DNA form, the CDR3 reads TGTGCCAGCAGCAATCCGGGACAGGGGTCCACTGAAGCTTTCTTT. Protein product: CASSNPGQGSTEAFF. The whole variable domain, remainder taken from reference TRBV7-8 and TRBJ1-1, is GAGVSQSPRYKVAKRGQDVALRCDPISGHVSLFWYQQALGQGPEFLTYFQNEAQLDKSGLPSDRFFAERPEGSVSTLKIQRTQQEDSAVYLCASSNPGQGSTEAFFGQGTRLTVV.

Regarding this clone: Other DNA sequences in the same sample also yield this CDR3. CDR3 sequence: CASSLDRGGYTF. The CDR3 DNA reads as TGTGCCAGCAGCTTAGACCGAGGAGGCTACACCTTC. V is TRBV7-9 and J is TRBJ1-2; no clear D gene. Germline-derived CDR1 and CDR2 are SEHNR and FQNEAQ (reference sequence). This CDR3 comprises 12 residues. V lost 1 base to trimming and J lost 8 bases, with 8 bases between them.

The chain is built from TRBV5-1 and TRBJ2-2, with D maybe TRBD1 (6 bases). This CDR3 comprises 14 residues. Deletions cut 4 bases from V and 6 bases from J, with 13 bases between. Germline V gives CDR1 SGHRS, CDR2 YFSETQ. In nucleotides, the CDR3 is TGCGCCAGCAGCCCCGGGACATCGGCCGGGGAGCTGTTTTTT. Its translation is CASSPGTSAGELFF. The variable domain in full, completed from reference TRBV5-1 and TRBJ2-2, reads KAGVTQTPRYLIKTRGQQVTLSCSPISGHRSVSWYQQTPGQGLQFLFEYFSETQRNKGNFPGRFSGRQFSNSRSEMNVSTLELGDSALYLCASSPGTSAGELFFGEGSRLTVL.

This rearrangement joins TRBV5-6 to TRBJ1-2; possible D gene TRBD1, 5 bases. V lost 2 bases and J 8 bases, leaving 16 bases between the germline ends. The CDR3 loop spans 14 amino acids. Germline loops: CDR1 SGHDT, CDR2 YYEEEE. The CDR3 reads CASSFSGRVPGYTF. CDR3 DNA sequence: TGTGCCAGCAGCTTCTCCGGCAGGGTACCCGGCTACACCTTC.

The rearrangement joins TRBV7-2 to TRBJ1-5; D not certain. V lost 0 bases to trimming and J lost 1 base, with 7 bases between them. Per germline, CDR1 SGHTA and CDR2 FQGNSA. This CDR3 has 15 residues. CDR3: CASSLAPRSNQPQHF. CDR3 nucleotides: TGTGCCAGCAGCTTAGCGCCGAGGAGCAATCAGCCCCAGCATTTT.

The V call is TRBV6-5, the J call TRBJ1-1; 7 nucleotides match TRBD1. Germline loops: CDR1 MNHEY, CDR2 SVGAGI. This CDR3 comprises 14 residues. Trimming removed 6 bases from V and 4 bases from J; junction bases left unmatched: 8. The CDR3 nucleotides are TGTGCCAGCAGAGAGAGACAGGGTGTCACTGAAGCTTTCTTT. It translates to CASRERQGVTEAFF.

The chain recombines TRBV4-1 with TRBJ2-1; 7 nucleotides match TRBD1. This CDR3 comprises 16 residues. V was clipped by 4 bases and J by 4 bases; unmatched bases: 10. Germline V CDR1 and CDR2: MGHRA, YSYEKL. In nucleotides, the CDR3 is TGCGCCAGCAGCCCAAAACCAGGGGGAGATTACAATGAGCAGTTCTTC. The encoded protein is CASSPKPGGDYNEQFF.

The rearrangement uses TRBV7-2 and TRBJ2-7, with 11 bases identical to TRBD2. This CDR3 comprises 16 residues. The junction had 9 bases not matched to a gene; V was cut back by 1 base and J by 7 bases. Germline values: CDR1 SGHTA, CDR2 FQGNSA. The CDR3 protein is CASSLDAFLAGGEQYF. CDR3 bases: TGTGCCAGCAGCTTAGATGCTTTTCTAGCGGGGGGAGAGCAGTACTTC.